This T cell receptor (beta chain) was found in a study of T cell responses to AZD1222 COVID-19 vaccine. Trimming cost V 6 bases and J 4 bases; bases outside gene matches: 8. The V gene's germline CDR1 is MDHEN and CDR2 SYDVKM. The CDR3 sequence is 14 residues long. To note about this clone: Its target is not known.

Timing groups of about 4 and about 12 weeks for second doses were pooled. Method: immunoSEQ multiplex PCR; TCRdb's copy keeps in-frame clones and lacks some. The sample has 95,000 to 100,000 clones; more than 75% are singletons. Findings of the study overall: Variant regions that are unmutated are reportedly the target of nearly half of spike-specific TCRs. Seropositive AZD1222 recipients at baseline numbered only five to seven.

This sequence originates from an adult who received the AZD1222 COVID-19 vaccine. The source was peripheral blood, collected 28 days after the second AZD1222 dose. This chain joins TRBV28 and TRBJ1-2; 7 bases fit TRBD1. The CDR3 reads CASRDRAGLYGYTF. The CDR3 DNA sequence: TGTGCCAGCAGAGACAGGGCCGGCCTCTATGGCTACACCTTC.